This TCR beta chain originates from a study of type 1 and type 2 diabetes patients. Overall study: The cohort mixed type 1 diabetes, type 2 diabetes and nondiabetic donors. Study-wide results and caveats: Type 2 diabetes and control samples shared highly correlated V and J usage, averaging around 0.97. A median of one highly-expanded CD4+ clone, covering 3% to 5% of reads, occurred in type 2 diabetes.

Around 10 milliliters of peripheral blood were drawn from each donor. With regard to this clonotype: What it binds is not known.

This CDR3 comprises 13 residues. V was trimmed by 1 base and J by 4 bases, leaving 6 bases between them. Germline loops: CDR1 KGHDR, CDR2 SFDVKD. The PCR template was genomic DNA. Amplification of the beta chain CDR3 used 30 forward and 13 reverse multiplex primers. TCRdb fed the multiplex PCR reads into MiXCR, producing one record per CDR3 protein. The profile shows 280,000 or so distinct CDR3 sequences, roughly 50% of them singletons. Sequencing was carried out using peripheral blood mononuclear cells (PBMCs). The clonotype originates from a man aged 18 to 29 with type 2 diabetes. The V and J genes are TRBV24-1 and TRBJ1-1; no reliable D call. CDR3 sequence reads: CATSDFKGTEAFF. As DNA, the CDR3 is TGTGCCACCAGTGATTTTAAGGGCACTGAAGCTTTCTTT.